This section outlines one T cell receptor beta chain sequence together with its context. Its antigen remains unidentified. This CDR3 region has 15 residues. Germline assignment: CDR1 GTSNPN and CDR2 SVGIG (reference sequence). The data derive from a study of cytomegalovirus exposure and HLA in healthy donors. Whole-study results and caveats: The authors enumerated around 150 TCR beta chains as linked to cytomegalovirus. Reports state that TCR beta sequences accurately predicted most subjects' HLA-A and HLA-B alleles.

The PCR employed 60 Vbeta primers together with 13 Jbeta primers. Under the authors' procedure: Some 11 million shared chains were among the 60 million to 80 million unique TCR beta chains that a later analysis counted. Here immunoSEQ multiplex PCR was the method, and the copy in TCRdb shows in-frame clones only, minus some. V and J calls and clone size follow that table, whereas D and trimming were derived from the DNA. The sample consists of 210,000 or so clones, over 65% of them appearing once. The V gene is TRBV30, the J gene TRBJ2-5; TRBD1 matches at 12 bases. The J call may be in error: the DNA end matches TRBJ2-7 better. The sample was PBMCs. The source is a man aged 18 to 29 in good health and CMV-seronegative. The CDR3 reads CAWSGGTGGYYEQYF. CDR3 bases: TGTGCCTGGAGTGGGGGGACAGGGGGCTACTACGAGCAGTACTTC.